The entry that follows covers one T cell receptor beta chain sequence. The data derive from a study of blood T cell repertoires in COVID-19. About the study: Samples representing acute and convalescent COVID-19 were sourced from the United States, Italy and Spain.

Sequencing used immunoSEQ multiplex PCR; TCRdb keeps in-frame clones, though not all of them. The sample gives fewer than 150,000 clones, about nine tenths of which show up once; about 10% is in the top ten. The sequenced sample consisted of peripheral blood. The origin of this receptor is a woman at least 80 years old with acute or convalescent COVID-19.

The CDR3 loop is CASSSLLRAWRGRYNEQFF. For the CDR3, the DNA is TGTGCCAGCAGTTCCCTCCTAAGGGCTTGGCGGGGGAGATACAATGAGCAGTTCTTC. The rearrangement links TRBV27 to TRBJ2-1, with 7 bases that match TRBD2. Germline CDR1 reads MNHEY; CDR2 reads SMNVEV (reference sequence). The length of the CDR3 is 19 residues. The V gene end was trimmed by 4 bases and the J gene end by 4 bases; junction bases not matched to a gene: 19.